The entry that follows covers one T cell receptor beta chain sequence. Antigen: not known. This CDR3 has 17 amino acids. Germline-derived CDR1 and CDR2 are SGHRS and YFSETQ. Trimming removed 3 bases from V and 7 bases from J; junction bases left unmatched: 14. The protocol was immunoSEQ multiplex PCR, while the TCRdb copy is restricted to in-frame clones and leaves out a portion. The top ten hold about 3.5% of the sample, which has roughly 19,000 clones, roughly two thirds seen once. The data originate from a study of Tregs in tolerant kidney transplant recipients. Study-wide background: Sorting of CD4+CD25+CD127- cells followed 3-day belatacept mixed lymphocyte reactions, sometimes with roughly five-day graft donor restimulation.

Regarding the study as a whole: The most relevant donor-specific Treg TCRbeta repertoire apparently came from expansion with activated donor B cells.

The chain combines TRBV5-1 with TRBJ2-3, with TRBD2 matching 10 bases. The sequence derives from a human donor in good health. The source material was Tregs from blood cultured with allogeneic cells. DNA for the CDR3: TGCGCCAGCAGCTCACACACATTAGCGGGGGGCCAAAATACGCAGTATTTT. Its translation: CASSSHTLAGGQNTQYF.